One sample yielded the 17 T cell receptor beta chains listed below, sequenced in a study of CD8+CD57+ T cells in acquired aplastic anemia. Genomic DNA, serving as template, underwent TCR beta VDJ and CDR3 profiling. TCRdb redid the calling of the reads with MiXCR, one entry per CDR3 protein. The data hold 250,000 or so distinct CDR3 sequences, with 45% to 50% observed a single time. Before being chosen for sequencing, patients had shown CD8+CD57+ cell expansion by flow cytometry. The specimen sequenced was sorted CD4+, CD8+, or CD8+CD57+ T cells (not recorded which) from PBMCs. These receptors came from a human donor with aplastic anemia.

In DNA form, the CDR3 reads TGCAGCGCCCGTCTAACTAGCGGGGGGGCGGGGACCCAGTACTTC. It translates to CSARLTSGGAGTQYF. This chain uses TRBV29-1 with TRBJ2-5; TRBD2 aligns across 13 bases. The CDR3 consists of 15 residues. Looked up from germline, CDR1 is SQVTM and CDR2 is ANQGSEA. The junction had 12 bases not matched to a gene; V was cut back by 7 bases and J by 7 bases. Combining the CDR3 with reference TRBV29-1 and TRBJ2-5 gives the whole variable domain SAVISQKPSRDICQRGTSLTIQCQVDSQVTMMFWYRQQPGQSLTLIATANQGSEATYESGFVIDKFPISRPNLTFSTLTVSNMSPEDSSIYLCSARLTSGGAGTQYFGPGTRLLVL.

Details on this clonotype: A much larger clone differs by one base, so this may be a read error. This rearrangement joins TRBV7-2 to TRBJ2-5; 11 bases are a match to TRBD2. Germline assignment: CDR1 SGHTA and CDR2 FQGNSA. CDR3 length: 16 amino acids. CDR3 nucleotide sequence: TGTGCCAGCAGCTTCACCCTAGCGGGGGGTCGAGAGGCCCAGTACTTC. Residues: CASSFTLAGGREAQYF.

The chain carries TRBV10-2 and TRBJ2-1; a possible D gene is TRBD1 (7 bases). Germline CDR1 and CDR2: WSHSY and SAAADI. The CDR3 is 15 residues long. With 4 bases removed from V and 7 bases from J, the gap between germline ends came to 17 bases. As DNA, the CDR3 is TGCGCCAGCAGTGCGGGGGACAGTTTCAGGAATGAGCAGTTCTTC. Its protein is CASSAGDSFRNEQFF.

This clonotype was observed a single time. CDR3 in DNA: TGTGCCAGTTGGGCCACCCGGGTTGGCTACACCTTC. This gives the protein CASWATRVGYTF. The genes are TRBV6-5 and TRBJ1-2; D is undetermined. The CDR3 loop spans 12 amino acids. In germline, CDR1 is MNHEY, CDR2 SVGAGI. Deletions cut 9 bases from V and 7 bases from J, with 15 bases between.

This clonotype has only one observation. The chain couples TRBV10-3 to TRBJ1-4; D is unclear. Germline values: CDR1 ENHRY, CDR2 SYGVKD. The germline V and J ends were trimmed by 4 bases and 7 bases, with 10 bases remaining between them. There are 13 residues in the CDR3. The CDR3 loop reads CAISVDGREKLFF. DNA of the CDR3: TGTGCCATCAGTGTCGACGGTCGTGAAAAACTGTTTTTT.

This clonotype was seen a few times. The gene calls are TRBV28 and TRBJ1-5, with 7 bases lining up with TRBD1. The CDR3 covers 15 residues. Looked up from germline, CDR1 is MDHEN and CDR2 is SYDVKM. V was pared by 6 bases and J by 4 bases, with 9 bases of the junction left unmatched. CDR3 bases: TGTGCCAGCAGACCAACAGGGGTCAGGAATCAGCCCCAGCATTTT. It codes for CASRPTGVRNQPQHF.

This clonotype was detected once. The chain combines TRBV5-1 with TRBJ1-1; maybe TRBD1 (6 bases). Germline CDR1 and CDR2: SGHRS and YFSETQ. There are 16 residues in the CDR3. Deletions cut 4 bases from V and 0 bases from J, with 16 bases between. CDR3 sequence reads: CASSQQGPTMNTEAFF. The CDR3 coding sequence is TGCGCCAGCAGCCAACAGGGACCCACTATGAACACTGAAGCTTTCTTT. The full variable domain, completed using reference TRBV5-1 and TRBJ1-1, is KAGVTQTPRYLIKTRGQQVTLSCSPISGHRSVSWYQQTPGQGLQFLFEYFSETQRNKGNFPGRFSGRQFSNSRSEMNVSTLELGDSALYLCASSQQGPTMNTEAFFGQGTRLTVV.

This clonotype has a handful of counts. The chain recombines TRBV5-8 with TRBJ1-5, with 8 bases matching TRBD1. This CDR3 comprises 15 residues. Trimming took 2 bases from V and 6 from J; bases not matched to a gene: 7. Germline CDR1 SGHTS, CDR2 YDEGEE. The CDR3 nucleotides are TGTGCCAGCAGCTTTCCAGGGGGCTATAGTCAGCCCCAGCATTTT. Translation gives CASSFPGGYSQPQHF. Combining the CDR3 with reference TRBV5-8 and TRBJ1-5 gives the whole variable domain EAGVTQSPTHLIKTRGQQATLRCSPISGHTSVYWYQQALGLGLQFLLWYDEGEERNRGNFPPRFSGRQFPNYSSELNVNALELEDSALYLCASSFPGGYSQPQHFGDGTRLSIL.

The chain employs TRBV20-1 and TRBJ1-1; D not certain. V dropped 6 bases and J dropped 8 bases, with 7 bases sitting between them. This CDR3 spans 9 amino acids. Germline V CDR1 and CDR2: DFQATT, SNEGSKA (reference sequence). CDR3 loop: CSASGEAFF. Written as DNA, the CDR3 is TGCAGTGCCTCCGGGGAAGCTTTCTTT.

This clonotype has a handful of counts. The V and J genes are TRBV6-6 and TRBJ1-4; TRBD1 might be the D (5 bases). Trimming shortened V by 5 bases and J by 8 bases, and 15 bases separated the two germline ends. CDR3 size: 14 residues. Germline V gene sequence: CDR1 MNHNY, CDR2 SVGAGI (reference sequence). CDR3 nucleotides: TGTGCCAGCAGTGCGGACACCGGCAACGAAAAACTGTTTTTT. Its protein product is CASSADTGNEKLFF.

The V call is TRBV20-1, the J call TRBJ1-5, with D unclear. Germline V gene sequence: CDR1 DFQATT, CDR2 SNEGSKA (reference sequence). The CDR3 runs 14 residues. Trimming took 5 bases from V and 6 from J, leaving 17 bases between them. CDR3 in amino acids: CSALSGVSAQPQHF. The CDR3 bases are TGCAGTGCTCTTAGCGGGGTTTCGGCTCAGCCCCAGCATTTT.

This clonotype was recorded only once. The CDR3 region is CASSRAGDNTYEQYF. The DNA of the CDR3 is TGTGCCAGCAGCCGGGCGGGAGATAACACTTACGAGCAGTACTTC. The rearrangement uses TRBV7-3 and TRBJ2-7, with 7 bases fitting TRBD2. Germline loops: CDR1 SGHTA, CDR2 FQGTGA. This CDR3 comprises 15 residues. Trimming removed 5 bases from V and 4 bases from J; junction bases left unmatched: 11.

This clonotype appeared many times. This chain links TRBV10-3 with TRBJ2-7; 7 nucleotides align to TRBD1. The CDR3 is made up of 14 amino acids. CDR1 ENHRY and CDR2 SYGVKD come from the germline V gene. V shed 6 bases and J 0 bases; nucleotides not matched to a gene: 5. CDR3 residues: CAIRIGQASYEQYF. The DNA of the CDR3 is TGTGCCATCAGGATAGGACAGGCCTCCTACGAGCAGTACTTC.

There are many counts of this clonotype. The chain couples TRBV5-8 to TRBJ1-1; D gene unclear. Trimming took off 0 bases at V and 8 bases at J, with 8 bases between the two ends. The germline gives CDR1 SGHTS, CDR2 YDEGEE. This CDR3 comprises 12 residues. The CDR3 sequence is CASSLEQLEAFF. CDR3 nucleotide sequence: TGTGCCAGCAGCTTGGAACAGTTAGAAGCTTTCTTT. The whole variable domain, filled in from reference TRBV5-8 and TRBJ1-1, reads EAGVTQSPTHLIKTRGQQATLRCSPISGHTSVYWYQQALGLGLQFLLWYDEGEERNRGNFPPRFSGRQFPNYSSELNVNALELEDSALYLCASSLEQLEAFFGQGTRLTVV.

The chain carries TRBV7-6 and TRBJ1-1, with no clear D. The V gene lost 5 bases and the J gene lost 1 base, with 8 bases spanning the gap. The CDR3 consists of 13 residues. Per germline, CDR1 SGHVS and CDR2 FNYEAQ. The CDR3 region is CASSRFWNTEAFF. The CDR3 bases are TGTGCCAGCAGCCGCTTTTGGAACACTGAAGCTTTCTTT.

V is TRBV5-1 and J is TRBJ1-2; tentative D call: TRBD1 (6 bases). Germline assignment: CDR1 SGHRS and CDR2 YFSETQ. V dropped 4 bases and J dropped 7 bases, with 17 bases sitting between them. The CDR3 runs 14 residues. The CDR3, as DNA: TGCGCCAGCAGCCAAGATAGGGGGGCGGGTGGCTACACCTTC. Translating gives CASSQDRGAGGYTF.

Concerning this clonotype itself: A much bigger clone sits one base away, suggesting this may be a read error. This chain connects TRBV7-9 to TRBJ1-4, with D tentatively TRBD1 (6 bases). The CDR3 contains 16 residues. Germline CDR1 and CDR2: SEHNR and FQNEAQ (reference sequence). The CDR3 protein is CASSSDRLATNEKLVF. The CDR3 DNA follows: TGTGCCAGCAGCTCCGACAGGCTTGCAACTAATGAAAAACTGGTTTTT.